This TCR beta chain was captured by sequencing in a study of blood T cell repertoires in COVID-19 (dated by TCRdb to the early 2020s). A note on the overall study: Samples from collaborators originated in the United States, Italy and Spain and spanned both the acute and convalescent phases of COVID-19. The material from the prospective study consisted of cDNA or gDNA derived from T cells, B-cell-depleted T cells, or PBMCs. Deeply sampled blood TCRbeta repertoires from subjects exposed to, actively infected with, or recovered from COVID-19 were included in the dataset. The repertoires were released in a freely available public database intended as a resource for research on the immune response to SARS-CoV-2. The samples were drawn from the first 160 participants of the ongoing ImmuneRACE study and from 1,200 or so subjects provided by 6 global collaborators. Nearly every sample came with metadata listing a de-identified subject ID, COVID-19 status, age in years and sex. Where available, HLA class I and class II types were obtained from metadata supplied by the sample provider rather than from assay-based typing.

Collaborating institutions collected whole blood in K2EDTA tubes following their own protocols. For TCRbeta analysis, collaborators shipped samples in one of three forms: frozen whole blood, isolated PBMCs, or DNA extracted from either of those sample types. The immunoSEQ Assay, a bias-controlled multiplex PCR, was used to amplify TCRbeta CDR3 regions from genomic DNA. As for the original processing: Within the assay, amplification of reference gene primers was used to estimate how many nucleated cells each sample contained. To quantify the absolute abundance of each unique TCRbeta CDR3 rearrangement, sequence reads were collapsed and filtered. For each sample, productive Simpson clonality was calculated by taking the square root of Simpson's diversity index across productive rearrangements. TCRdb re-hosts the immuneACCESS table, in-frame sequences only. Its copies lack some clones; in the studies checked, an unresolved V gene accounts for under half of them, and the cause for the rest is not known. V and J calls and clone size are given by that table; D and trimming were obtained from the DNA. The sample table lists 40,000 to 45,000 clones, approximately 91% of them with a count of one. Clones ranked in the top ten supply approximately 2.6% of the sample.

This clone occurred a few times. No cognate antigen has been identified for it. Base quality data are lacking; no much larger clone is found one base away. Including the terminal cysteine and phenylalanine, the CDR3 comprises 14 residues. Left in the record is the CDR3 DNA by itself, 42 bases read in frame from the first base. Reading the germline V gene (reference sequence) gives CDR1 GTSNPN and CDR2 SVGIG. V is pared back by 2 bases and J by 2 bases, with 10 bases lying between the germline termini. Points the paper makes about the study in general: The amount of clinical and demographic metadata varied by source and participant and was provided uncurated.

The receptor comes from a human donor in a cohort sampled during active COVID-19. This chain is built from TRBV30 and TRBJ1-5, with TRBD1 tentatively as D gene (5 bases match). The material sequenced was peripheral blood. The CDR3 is CAWSFRVGNQPQHF. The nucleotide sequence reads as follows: TGTGCCTGGAGTTTCAGGGTAGGCAATCAGCCCCAGCATTTT.